The 7 T cell receptor beta chains reported below all come from one sample, sequenced in a study of blood T cell repertoires in COVID-19. Produced via immunoSEQ multiplex PCR; TCRdb's table is partial and in-frame only. This sample has over 50,000 clones, with 65% to 85% found just once. Sequencing was performed on peripheral blood. These receptors all stem from a human donor with active or convalescent COVID-19. The donor label of this sample is uncertain.

The gene calls are TRBV2 and TRBJ2-5; TRBD2 aligns across 7 bases. CDR3 length: 15 amino acids. Germline lookup yields CDR1 SNHLY and CDR2 FYNNEI. V was pared by 4 bases and J by 5 bases, with 10 bases of the junction left unmatched. The CDR3 region is CASSGGGLASETQYF. CDR3 DNA sequence: TGTGCCAGCAGTGGGGGAGGGCTAGCTTCGGAGACCCAGTACTTC.

The CDR3 DNA reads as TGTGCCAGCAGCACGGACAGGTCTTCCTACAATGAGCAGTTCTTC. This gives the protein CASSTDRSSYNEQFF. The V and J genes are TRBV7-9 and TRBJ2-1; 7 positions match TRBD1. Trimming took 5 bases from V and 1 from J; bases not matched to a gene: 5. CDR3 length equals 15 residues. Germline CDR1 and CDR2: SEHNR and FQNEAQ (reference sequence). Complete variable domain (other parts from reference TRBV7-9 and TRBJ2-1): DTGVSQNPRHKITKRGQNVTFRCDPISEHNRLYWYRQTLGQGPEFLTYFQNEAQLEKSRLLSDRFSAERPKGSFSTLEIQRTEQGDSAMYLCASSTDRSSYNEQFFGPGTRLTVL.

This chain uses TRBV7-6 with TRBJ2-2; D not certain. The V gene lost 4 bases and the J gene lost 3 bases, with 6 bases spanning the gap. The CDR3 sequence is 13 residues long. Germline assignment: CDR1 SGHVS and CDR2 FNYEAQ. CDR3 coding DNA: TGTGCCAGCAGCTCCCCCGACACCGGGGAGCTGTTTTTT. Amino acids: CASSSPDTGELFF.

The chain uses TRBV19 and TRBJ1-1, with TRBD1 matching 8 bases. Trimming removed 8 bases from V and 3 bases from J; junction bases left unmatched: 2. The CDR3 runs to 12 residues. Germline V gives CDR1 LNHDA, CDR2 SQIVND (reference sequence). For the CDR3, the DNA is TGTGCCAGTGGACAGGGTCACACTGAAGCTTTCTTT. Amino acids: CASGQGHTEAFF.

The CDR3 sequence: CASRGLQGAGGYTF. The CDR3 coding sequence is TGTGCCAGCAGGGGTTTACAGGGGGCAGGGGGCTACACCTTC. The chain carries TRBV2 and TRBJ1-2, with 9 bases aligning to TRBD1. From germline, CDR1 is SNHLY and CDR2 FYNNEI. The CDR3 has 14 residues. After removal of 6 bases from V and 8 bases from J, the junction contained 10 bases not matched to a gene.

The rearrangement joins TRBV7-3 to TRBJ2-3; 10 bases agree with TRBD2. V shed 2 bases and J 1 base; nucleotides not matched to a gene: 3. Per the germline V gene, CDR1 is SGHTA and CDR2 is FQGTGA. CDR3 size: 16 residues. CDR3 residues: CASSLGTSARTDTQYF. The CDR3 nucleotides read TGTGCCAGCAGCTTAGGGACTAGCGCGCGCACAGATACGCAGTATTTT.

This clone appeared once. This chain uses TRBV19 with TRBJ2-7, with TRBD2 matching 10 bases. The CDR3 extends over 14 amino acids. Trimming at V came to 7 bases and at J to 4 bases, leaving 7 bases not matched to a gene. CDR1 and CDR2 (germline): LNHDA, SQIVND (reference sequence). CDR3 coding DNA: TGTGCCAGTACTCCTAGCGGGAGCTTATACGAGCAGTACTTC. Its protein is CASTPSGSLYEQYF.